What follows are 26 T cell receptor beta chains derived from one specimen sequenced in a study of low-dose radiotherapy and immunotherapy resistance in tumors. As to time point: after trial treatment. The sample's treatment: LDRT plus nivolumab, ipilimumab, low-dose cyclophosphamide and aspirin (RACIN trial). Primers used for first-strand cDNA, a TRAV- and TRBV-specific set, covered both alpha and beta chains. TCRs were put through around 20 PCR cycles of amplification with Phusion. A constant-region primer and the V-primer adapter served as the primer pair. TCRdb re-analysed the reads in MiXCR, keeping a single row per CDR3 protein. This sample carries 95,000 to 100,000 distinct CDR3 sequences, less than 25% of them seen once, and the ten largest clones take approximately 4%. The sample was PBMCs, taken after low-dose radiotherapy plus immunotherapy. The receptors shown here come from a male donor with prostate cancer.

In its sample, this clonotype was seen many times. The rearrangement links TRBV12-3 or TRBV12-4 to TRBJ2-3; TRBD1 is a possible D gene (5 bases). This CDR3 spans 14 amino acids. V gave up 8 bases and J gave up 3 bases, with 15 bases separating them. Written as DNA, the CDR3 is TGTGCCAGCGTCAACAGGCTCGGGACAGATACGCAGTATTTT. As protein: CASVNRLGTDTQYF.

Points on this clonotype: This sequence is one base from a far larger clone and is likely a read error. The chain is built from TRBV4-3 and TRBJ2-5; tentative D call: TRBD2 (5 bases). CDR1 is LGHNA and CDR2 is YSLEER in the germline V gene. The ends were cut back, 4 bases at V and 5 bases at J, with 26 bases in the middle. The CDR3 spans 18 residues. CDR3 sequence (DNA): TGCGCCAGCAGCCTCGCCATTATGTGGGCTAGCCCCTCGGAGACCCAGTACTTC. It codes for CASSLAIMWASPSETQYF.

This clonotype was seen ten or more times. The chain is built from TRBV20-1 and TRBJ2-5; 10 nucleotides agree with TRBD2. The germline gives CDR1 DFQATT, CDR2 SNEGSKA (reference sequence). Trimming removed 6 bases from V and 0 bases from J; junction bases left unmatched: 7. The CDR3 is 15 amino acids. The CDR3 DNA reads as TGCAGTGCAACCATTAGCGGGGGGTACCAAGAGACCCAGTACTTC. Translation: CSATISGGYQETQYF.

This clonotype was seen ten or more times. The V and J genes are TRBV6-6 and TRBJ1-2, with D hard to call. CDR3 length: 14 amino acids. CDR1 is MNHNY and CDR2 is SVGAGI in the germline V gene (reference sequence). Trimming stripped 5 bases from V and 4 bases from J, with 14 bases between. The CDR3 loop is CASSLATDPYGYTF. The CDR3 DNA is TGTGCCAGCAGTCTAGCAACTGATCCCTATGGCTACACCTTC.

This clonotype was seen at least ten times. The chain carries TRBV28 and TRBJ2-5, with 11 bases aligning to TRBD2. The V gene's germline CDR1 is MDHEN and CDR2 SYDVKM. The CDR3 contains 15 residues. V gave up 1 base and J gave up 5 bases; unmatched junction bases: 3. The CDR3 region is CASSLSSSGGETQYF. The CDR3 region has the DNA TGTGCCAGCAGTTTATCGTCTAGCGGGGGGGAGACCCAGTACTTC. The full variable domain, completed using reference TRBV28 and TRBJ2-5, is DVKVTQSSRYLVKRTGEKVFLECVQDMDHENMFWYRQDPGLGLRLIYFSYDVKMKEKGDIPEGYSVSREKKERFSLILESASTNQTSMYLCASSLSSSGGETQYFGPGTRLLVL.

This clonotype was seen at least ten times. CDR3 loop: CASSELGDRGDGYTF. DNA of the CDR3: TGTGCCAGCAGTGAATTGGGGGACAGGGGCGATGGCTACACCTTC. J is TRBJ1-2 and V is TRBV25-1, with TRBD1 matching 10 bases. With V trimmed by 1 base and J by 6 bases, 5 bases remained unmatched. The germline CDR1 and CDR2 sequences are MGHDK and SYGVNS. The CDR3 is made up of 15 amino acids.

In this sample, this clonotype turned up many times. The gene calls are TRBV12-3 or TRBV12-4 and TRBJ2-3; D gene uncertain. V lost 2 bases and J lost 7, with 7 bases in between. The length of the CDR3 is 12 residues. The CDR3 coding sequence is TGTGCCAGCAGTTTAACCGGACATACGCAGTATTTT. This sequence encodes CASSLTGHTQYF.

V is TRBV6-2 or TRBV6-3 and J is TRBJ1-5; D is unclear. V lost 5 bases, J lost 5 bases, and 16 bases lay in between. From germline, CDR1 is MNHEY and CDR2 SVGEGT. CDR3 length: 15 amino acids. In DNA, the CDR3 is TGTGCCAGCAGTGTAACTGCAGCTGGGGATCAGCCCCAGCATTTT. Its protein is CASSVTAAGDQPQHF.

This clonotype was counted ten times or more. The CDR3 reads CASSVGTSGGNTDTQYF. The CDR3 DNA follows: TGTGCCAGCAGCGTCGGGACTAGCGGGGGTAACACAGATACGCAGTATTTT. This rearrangement joins TRBV5-8 to TRBJ2-3; 14 nucleotides align to TRBD2. The CDR3 length is 17 residues. The germline V gene encodes CDR1 SGHTS and CDR2 YDEGEE. With V trimmed by 4 bases and J by 2 bases, 6 bases remained unmatched.

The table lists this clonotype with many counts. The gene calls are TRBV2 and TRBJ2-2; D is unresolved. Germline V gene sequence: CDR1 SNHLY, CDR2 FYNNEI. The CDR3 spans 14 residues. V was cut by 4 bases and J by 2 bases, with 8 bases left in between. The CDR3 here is CASSGAVNTGELFF. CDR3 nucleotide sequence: TGTGCCAGCAGTGGGGCGGTCAACACCGGGGAGCTGTTTTTT.

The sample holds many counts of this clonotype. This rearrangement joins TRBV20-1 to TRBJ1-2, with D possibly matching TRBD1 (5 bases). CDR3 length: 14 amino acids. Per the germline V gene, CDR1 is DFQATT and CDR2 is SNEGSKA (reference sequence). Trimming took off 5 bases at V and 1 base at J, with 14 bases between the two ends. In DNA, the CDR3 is TGCAGTGCTCCGACCGGGACCGATAACTATGGCTACACCTTC. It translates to CSAPTGTDNYGYTF.

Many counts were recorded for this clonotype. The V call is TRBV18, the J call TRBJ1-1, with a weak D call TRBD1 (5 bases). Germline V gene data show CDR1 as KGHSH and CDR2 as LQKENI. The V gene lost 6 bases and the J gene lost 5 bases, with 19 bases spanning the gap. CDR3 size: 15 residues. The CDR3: CASSPSGRERTEAFF. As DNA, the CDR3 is TGTGCCAGCTCCCCCTCGGGGCGAGAAAGGACTGAAGCTTTCTTT.

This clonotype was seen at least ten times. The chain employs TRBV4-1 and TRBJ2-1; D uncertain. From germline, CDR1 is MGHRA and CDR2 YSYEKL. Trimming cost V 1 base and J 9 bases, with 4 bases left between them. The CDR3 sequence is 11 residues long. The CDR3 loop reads CASSQAAEQFF. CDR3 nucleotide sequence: TGCGCCAGCAGCCAAGCAGCTGAGCAGTTCTTC.

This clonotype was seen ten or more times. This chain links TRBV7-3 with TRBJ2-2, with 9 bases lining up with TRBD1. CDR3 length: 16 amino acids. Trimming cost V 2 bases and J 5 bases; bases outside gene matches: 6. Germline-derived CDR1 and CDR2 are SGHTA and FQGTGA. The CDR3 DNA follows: TGTGCCAGCAGCTTAGGGACAGGGATTGTTACCGGGGAGCTGTTTTTT. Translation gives CASSLGTGIVTGELFF.

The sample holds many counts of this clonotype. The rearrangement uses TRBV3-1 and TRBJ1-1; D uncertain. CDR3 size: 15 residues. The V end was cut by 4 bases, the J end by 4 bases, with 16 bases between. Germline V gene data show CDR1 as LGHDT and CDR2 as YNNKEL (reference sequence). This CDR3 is CASSRSDGKGTEAFF. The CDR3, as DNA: TGTGCCAGCAGCCGATCGGACGGAAAGGGCACTGAAGCTTTCTTT. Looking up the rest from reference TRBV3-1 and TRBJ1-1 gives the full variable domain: DTAVSQTPKYLVTQMGNDKSIKCEQNLGHDTMYWYKQDSKKFLKIMFSYNNKELIINETVPNRFSPKSPDKAHLNLHINSLELGDSAVYFCASSRSDGKGTEAFFGQGTRLTVV.

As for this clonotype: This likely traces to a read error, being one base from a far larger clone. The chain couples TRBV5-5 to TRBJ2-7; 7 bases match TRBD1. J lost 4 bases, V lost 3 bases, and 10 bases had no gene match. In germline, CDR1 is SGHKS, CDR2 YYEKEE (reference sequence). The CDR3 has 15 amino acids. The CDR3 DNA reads TGTGCCAGCAGCTCCGAGAACAGGGGTAGTTACGAGCAGTACTTC. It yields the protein CASSSENRGSYEQYF. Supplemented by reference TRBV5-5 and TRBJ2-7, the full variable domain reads DAGVTQSPTHLIKTRGQQVTLRCSPISGHKSVSWYQQVLGQGPQFIFQYYEKEERGRGNFPDRFSARQFPNYSSELNVNALLLGDSALYLCASSSENRGSYEQYFGPGTRLTVT.

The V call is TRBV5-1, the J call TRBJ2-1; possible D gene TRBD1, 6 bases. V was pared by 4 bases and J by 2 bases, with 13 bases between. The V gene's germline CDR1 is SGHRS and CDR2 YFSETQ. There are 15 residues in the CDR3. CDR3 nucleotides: TGCGCCAGCAGCGCCGCAGGGGACCCCTACAATGAGCAGTTCTTC. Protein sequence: CASSAAGDPYNEQFF.

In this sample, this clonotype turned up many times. This CDR3 is CASSSSGSIADTQYF. The CDR3 region has the DNA TGTGCCAGCAGCTCCTCGGGCTCGATTGCGGATACGCAGTATTTT. J is TRBJ2-3 and V is TRBV11-2; D unclear. The CDR3 runs 15 residues. Germline CDR1 reads SGHAT; CDR2 reads FQNNGV. V lost 4 bases, J lost 6 bases, and 17 bases lay in between.

This CDR3 reads CASSEGSNQPQHF. The CDR3 nucleotides are TGTGCCAGCAGTGAGGGAAGCAATCAGCCCCAGCATTTT. The chain has TRBV2 and TRBJ1-5, with unresolved D. Looked up from germline, CDR1 is SNHLY and CDR2 is FYNNEI. V lost 3 bases and J lost 1, with 4 bases in between. The CDR3 length is 13 residues.

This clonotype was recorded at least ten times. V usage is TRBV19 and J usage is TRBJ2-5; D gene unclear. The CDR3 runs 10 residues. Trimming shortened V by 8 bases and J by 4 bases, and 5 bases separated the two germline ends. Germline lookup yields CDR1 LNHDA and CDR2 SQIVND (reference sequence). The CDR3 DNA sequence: TGTGCCAGTGGTCGAGAGACCCAGTACTTC. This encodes CASGRETQYF.

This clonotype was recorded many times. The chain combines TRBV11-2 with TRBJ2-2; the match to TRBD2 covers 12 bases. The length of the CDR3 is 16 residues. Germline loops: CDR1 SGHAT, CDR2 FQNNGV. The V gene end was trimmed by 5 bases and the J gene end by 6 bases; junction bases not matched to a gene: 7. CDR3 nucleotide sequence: TGTGCCAGCAGCCTCTCTAGCGGGGGGGCCTCCGGGGAGCTGTTTTTT. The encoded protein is CASSLSSGGASGELFF.

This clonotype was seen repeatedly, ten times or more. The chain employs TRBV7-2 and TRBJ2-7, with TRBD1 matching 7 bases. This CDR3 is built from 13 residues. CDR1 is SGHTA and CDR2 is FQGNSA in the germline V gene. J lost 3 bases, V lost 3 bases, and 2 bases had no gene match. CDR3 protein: CASSFDRDYEQYF. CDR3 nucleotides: TGTGCCAGCAGCTTCGACAGGGACTACGAGCAGTACTTC.

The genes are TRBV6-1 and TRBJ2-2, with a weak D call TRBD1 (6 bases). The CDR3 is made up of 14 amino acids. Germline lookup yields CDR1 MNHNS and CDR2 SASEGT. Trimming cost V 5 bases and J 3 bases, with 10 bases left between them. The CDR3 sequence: CASSRGQDTGELFF. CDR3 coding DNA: TGTGCCAGCAGTAGGGGACAAGACACCGGGGAGCTGTTTTTT.

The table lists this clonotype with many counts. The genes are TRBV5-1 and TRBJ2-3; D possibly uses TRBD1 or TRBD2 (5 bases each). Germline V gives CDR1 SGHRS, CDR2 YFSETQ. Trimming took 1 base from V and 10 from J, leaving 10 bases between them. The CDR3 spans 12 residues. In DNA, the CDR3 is TGCGCCAGCAGCTTGTCCGGGACCGCGCAGTATTTT. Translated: CASSLSGTAQYF.

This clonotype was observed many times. The CDR3 nucleotides are TGCGCCAGCAGCTTGGACACCTCGAGCACAGATACGCAGTATTTT. As protein: CASSLDTSSTDTQYF. The gene calls are TRBV5-1 and TRBJ2-3; no clear D gene. V was shortened by 0 bases and J by 0 bases, with 8 bases between the two germline ends. CDR3 length: 15 amino acids. Germline V gene data show CDR1 as SGHRS and CDR2 as YFSETQ.

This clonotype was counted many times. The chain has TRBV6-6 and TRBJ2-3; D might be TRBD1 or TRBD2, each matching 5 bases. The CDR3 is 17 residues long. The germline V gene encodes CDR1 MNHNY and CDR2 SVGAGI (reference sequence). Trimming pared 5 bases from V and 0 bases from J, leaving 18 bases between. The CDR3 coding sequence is TGTGCCAGCAGTCGGGGCCTGGGGAGCACTAGCACAGATACGCAGTATTTT. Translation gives CASSRGLGSTSTDTQYF.